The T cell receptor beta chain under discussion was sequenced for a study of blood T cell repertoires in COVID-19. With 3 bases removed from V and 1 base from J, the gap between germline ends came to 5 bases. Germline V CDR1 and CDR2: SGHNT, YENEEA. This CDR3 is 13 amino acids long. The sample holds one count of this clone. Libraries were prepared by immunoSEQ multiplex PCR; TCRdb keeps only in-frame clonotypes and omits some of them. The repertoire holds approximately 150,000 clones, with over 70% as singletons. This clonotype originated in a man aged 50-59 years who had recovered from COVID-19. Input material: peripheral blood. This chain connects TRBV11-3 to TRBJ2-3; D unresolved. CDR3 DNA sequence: TGTGCCAGCAGCTTGCAGGGCACAGATACGCAGTATTTT. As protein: CASSLQGTDTQYF.